This T cell receptor beta chain is from a study of blood T cell repertoires in COVID-19. Germline V gives CDR1 GTSNPN, CDR2 SVGIG (reference sequence). The V and J ends lost 0 bases and 8 bases respectively, with 11 bases between them. The CDR3 has 13 amino acids. Original data processing: Reference gene primer amplification gave estimated nucleated cell counts. The method was immunoSEQ multiplex PCR; TCRdb's version includes in-frame clones alone and lacks a portion of them. V and J calls and clone size come straight from that table; D and trimming were deduced from the DNA. The sample records about 150,000 clones, about 87% being singletons.

What was sequenced was peripheral blood. The receptor comes from a human donor with COVID-19, enrolled during active disease. The donor label of this sample is uncertain. The rearrangement joins TRBV30 to TRBJ2-1; D gene uncertain. Here the CDR3 reads CAWSVSGGDEQFF. The DNA for the CDR3 is TGTGCCTGGAGTGTATCCGGTGGTGATGAGCAGTTCTTC.